These 2 T cell receptor beta chains were sequenced from one sample in a study of blood T cell repertoires in COVID-19. Sequencing was performed with immunoSEQ multiplex PCR; in TCRdb, only in-frame clones are kept and a portion is missing. The sample lists some 220,000 clones, about 88% occurring once. Sequences were obtained from peripheral blood. Source of these receptors: a man aged 45 to 65 who had recovered from COVID-19.

This clone occurred once. J is TRBJ2-1 and V is TRBV28; D is perhaps TRBD2 (6 bases). CDR1 and CDR2 (germline): MDHEN, SYDVKM. The V gene lost 9 bases and the J gene lost 8 bases, with 23 bases spanning the gap. The CDR3 runs to 15 residues. CDR3 amino acids: CASYQPGSWEDEQFF. The CDR3 nucleotides are TGTGCCAGTTACCAGCCCGGGAGTTGGGAGGATGAGCAGTTCTTC.

The genes are TRBV18 and TRBJ2-5; D not resolved. CDR3 length: 13 amino acids. V was trimmed by 4 bases and J by 2 bases, leaving 8 bases between them. Germline assignment: CDR1 KGHSH and CDR2 LQKENI. DNA for the CDR3: TGTGCCAGCTCACTGTATCCGCAAGAGACCCAGTACTTC. It specifies CASSLYPQETQYF.